This TCR beta chain comes out of a study of cytomegalovirus exposure and HLA in healthy donors. General study results and limits: In vitro data verified three CMV-associated chains as specific for CMV antigens. Cytomegalovirus status was reportedly diagnosed by the classifier with high specificity and sensitivity.

Germline V CDR1 and CDR2: SNHLY, FYNNEI. CDR3 size: 17 residues. Trimming shortened V by 6 bases and J by 4 bases, and 24 bases separated the two germline ends. Produced via immunoSEQ multiplex PCR; TCRdb's table is partial and in-frame only. The profile shows some 74,000 clones, roughly 93% of them singletons. Concerning this clone itself: Its matching antigen is unknown.

V usage is TRBV2 and J usage is TRBJ1-1, with D possibly matching TRBD1 (5 bases). This receptor was obtained from a woman in her 30s in good health and CMV-seronegative. The sequenced sample was PBMCs. The CDR3 region is CASSAVFTPGIGTEAFF. CDR3 bases: TGTGCCAGCAGCGCCGTTTTTACACCAGGGATCGGCACTGAAGCTTTCTTT. The full variable domain, with the rest looked up from reference TRBV2 and TRBJ1-1, is EPEVTQTPSHQVTQMGQEVILRCVPISNHLYFYWYRQILGQKVEFLVSFYNNEISEKSEIFDDQFSVERPDGSNFTLKIRSTKLEDSAMYFCASSAVFTPGIGTEAFFGQGTRLTVV.